The 5 T cell receptor beta chains given below trace back to one sample, sequenced in a study of T cell responses to AZD1222 COVID-19 vaccine. Clones were read by immunoSEQ multiplex PCR, and TCRdb kept only the in-frame ones, dropping some. The table shows 150,000 or so clones, with over 75% occurring only once. The starting material was peripheral blood, obtained on day 0 of AZD1222 vaccination. Receptor source: an adult in good health.

J is TRBJ1-2 and V is TRBV28; D remains unclear. Trimming removed 4 bases from V and 8 bases from J, with 17 bases in between. The CDR3 spans 14 residues. Germline V CDR1 and CDR2: MDHEN, SYDVKM. The CDR3 protein is CASSWWVGLRGYTF. The CDR3 DNA reads TGTGCCAGCAGTTGGTGGGTTGGACTAAGGGGCTACACCTTC.

The V gene is TRBV5-4, the J gene TRBJ1-4, with D possibly being TRBD1 (5 bases). Germline assignment: CDR1 SGHNT and CDR2 YYREEE (reference sequence). The CDR3 consists of 13 residues. Trimming left V 0 bases short and J 7 bases short, with 7 bases between. In nucleotides, the CDR3 is TGTGCCAGCAGCTTGGGGGGCAGTGAAAAACTGTTTTTT. Translation gives CASSLGGSEKLFF.

This chain connects TRBV11-2 to TRBJ2-1; the match to TRBD2 covers 10 bases. The ends lost 1 base at V and 4 bases at J; junction bases unmatched: 4. Germline CDR1 SGHAT, CDR2 FQNNGV. The CDR3 has 16 amino acids. CDR3: CASSLGGSGGYNEQFF. The CDR3 DNA reads TGTGCCAGCAGCTTAGGCGGTAGCGGGGGGTACAATGAGCAGTTCTTC. The whole variable domain, filled in from reference TRBV11-2 and TRBJ2-1, reads EAGVAQSPRYKIIEKRQSVAFWCNPISGHATLYWYQQILGQGPKLLIQFQNNGVVDDSQLPKDRFSAERLKGVDSTLKIQPAKLEDSAVYLCASSLGGSGGYNEQFFGPGTRLTVL.

CDR3 loop: CASSRGSGQGGNYGYTF. The CDR3 region has the DNA TGCGCCAGCAGCCGGGGATCCGGACAGGGGGGCAACTATGGCTACACCTTC. The V call is TRBV5-1, the J call TRBJ1-2, with 10 positions matching TRBD1. The CDR3 has 17 amino acids. Losses at the gene ends were 4 bases for V and 2 bases for J; bases not matched to a gene: 11. Germline CDR1 and CDR2: SGHRS and YFSETQ. The entire variable domain, with the rest obtained from reference TRBV5-1 and TRBJ1-2, is as follows: KAGVTQTPRYLIKTRGQQVTLSCSPISGHRSVSWYQQTPGQGLQFLFEYFSETQRNKGNFPGRFSGRQFSNSRSEMNVSTLELGDSALYLCASSRGSGQGGNYGYTFGSGTRLTVV.

The V call is TRBV18, the J call TRBJ1-4; no clear D gene. Trimming removed 1 base from V and 0 bases from J, with 9 bases in between. Germline CDR1 and CDR2: KGHSH and LQKENI. The CDR3 covers 16 residues. CDR3 sequence: CASSPHDRATNEKLFF. The CDR3 DNA reads TGTGCCAGCTCACCACACGATCGGGCAACTAATGAAAAACTGTTTTTT.